The TCR beta chain under discussion was sequenced for a study of cytomegalovirus exposure and HLA in healthy donors. Germline V gene lookup returns CDR1 LNHDA and CDR2 SQIVND (reference sequence). Trimming took 6 bases from V and 0 from J; bases not matched to a gene: 4. CDR3 length: 15 amino acids. The PCR ran on 60 Vbeta and 13 Jbeta primers. Here immunoSEQ multiplex PCR was the method, and the copy in TCRdb shows in-frame clones only, minus some. The sample lists roughly 170,000 clones; about 80% were seen once. Worth noting for this clone: What it recognizes is unknown.

The study, taken as a whole, reports: TCR beta chains numbering more than 150 were designated cytomegalovirus-associated.

The sequence derives from a man aged 30-40 years in good health and CMV-seropositive. The specimen sequenced was PBMCs. The chain recombines TRBV19 with TRBJ2-3, with 9 bases aligning to TRBD2. The CDR3 DNA is TGTGCCAGTAGGAAGAGCGGGGGGAGCACAGATACGCAGTATTTT. Residues: CASRKSGGSTDTQYF. The whole variable domain, filled in from reference TRBV19 and TRBJ2-3, reads DGGITQSPKYLFRKEGQNVTLSCEQNLNHDAMYWYRQDPGQGLRLIYYSQIVNDFQKGDIAEGYSVSREKKESFPLTVTSAQKNPTAFYLCASRKSGGSTDTQYFGPGTRLTVL.